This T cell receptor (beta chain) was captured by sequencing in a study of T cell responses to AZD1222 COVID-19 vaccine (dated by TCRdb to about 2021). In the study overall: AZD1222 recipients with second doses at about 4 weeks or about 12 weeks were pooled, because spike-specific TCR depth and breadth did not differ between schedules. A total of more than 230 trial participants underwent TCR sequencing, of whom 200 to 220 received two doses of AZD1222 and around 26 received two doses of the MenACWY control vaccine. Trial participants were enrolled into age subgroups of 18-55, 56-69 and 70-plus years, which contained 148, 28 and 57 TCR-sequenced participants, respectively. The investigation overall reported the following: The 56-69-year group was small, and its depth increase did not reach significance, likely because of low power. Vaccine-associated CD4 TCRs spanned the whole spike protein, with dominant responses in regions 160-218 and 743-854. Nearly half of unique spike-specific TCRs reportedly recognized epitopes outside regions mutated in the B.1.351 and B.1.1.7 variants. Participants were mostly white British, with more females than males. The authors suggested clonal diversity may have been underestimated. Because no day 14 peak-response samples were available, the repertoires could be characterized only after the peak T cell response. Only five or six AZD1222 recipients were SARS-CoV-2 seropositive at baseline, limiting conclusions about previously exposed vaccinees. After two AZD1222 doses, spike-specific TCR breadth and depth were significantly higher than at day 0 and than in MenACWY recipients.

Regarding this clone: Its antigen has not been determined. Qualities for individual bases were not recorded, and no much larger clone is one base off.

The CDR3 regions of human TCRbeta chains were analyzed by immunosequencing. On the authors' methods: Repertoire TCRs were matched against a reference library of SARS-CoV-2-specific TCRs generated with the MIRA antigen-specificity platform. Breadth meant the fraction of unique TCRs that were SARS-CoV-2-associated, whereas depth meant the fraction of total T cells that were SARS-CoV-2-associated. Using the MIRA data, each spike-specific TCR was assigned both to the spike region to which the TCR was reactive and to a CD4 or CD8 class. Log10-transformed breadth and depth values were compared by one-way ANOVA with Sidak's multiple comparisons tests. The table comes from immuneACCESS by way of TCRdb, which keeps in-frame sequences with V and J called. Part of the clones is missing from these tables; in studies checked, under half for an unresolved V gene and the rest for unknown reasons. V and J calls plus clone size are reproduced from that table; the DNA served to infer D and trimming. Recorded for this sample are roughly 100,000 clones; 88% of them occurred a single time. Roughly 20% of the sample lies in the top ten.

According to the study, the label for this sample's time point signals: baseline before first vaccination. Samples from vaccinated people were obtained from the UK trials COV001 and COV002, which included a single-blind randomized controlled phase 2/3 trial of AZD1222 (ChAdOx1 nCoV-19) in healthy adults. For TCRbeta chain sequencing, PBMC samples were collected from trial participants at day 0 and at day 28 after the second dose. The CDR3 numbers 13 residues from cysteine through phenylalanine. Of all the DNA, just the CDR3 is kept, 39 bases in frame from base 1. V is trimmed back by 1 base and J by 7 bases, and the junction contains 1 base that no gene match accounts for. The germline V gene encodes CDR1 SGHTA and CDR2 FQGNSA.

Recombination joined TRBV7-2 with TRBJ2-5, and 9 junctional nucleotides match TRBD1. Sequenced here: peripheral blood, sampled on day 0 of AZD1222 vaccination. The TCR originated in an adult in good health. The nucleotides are TGTGCCAGCAGCTTAGAGGGACAGGGGACCCAGTACTTC. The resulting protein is CASSLEGQGTQYF.